This TCR beta chain was documented in a study of response to subunit inactivated influenza vaccine. Only a few counts were recorded for this clonotype. TCRdb re-analysed the RT-PCR reads in MiXCR, keeping a single row per CDR3 protein. The sample gives about 620,000 distinct CDR3 sequences, around 11% of which show up once; more than 9.5% is in the top ten. V lost 7 bases and J 2 bases, leaving 11 bases between the germline ends. Germline CDR1 and CDR2: MNHNS and SASEGT. The CDR3 is 14 amino acids. The same specimen was also included in a second study, on T cells expressing NK-cell markers. This second report adds: A 5'RACE template switching approach incorporating UMIs was used to make TCR beta cDNA. Repertoire data for TCR beta were derived from sorted T cells (CD3+CD56+NKG2C+, CD3+CD56+NKG2C- and CD3+CD56-NKG2C+). In roughly six donors, dominant NKG2C+ clonotypes were roughly 1.0-7.0% of CD8+ T cells.

This TCR was recovered from a man between 45 and 60 years old who received an inactivated influenza vaccine. This chain links TRBV6-1 with TRBJ2-2; D is tentatively TRBD1 or TRBD2 (6 bases each). Material: PBMCs from blood, obtained on the day of vaccination. CDR3 region: CASKGGINTGELFF. CDR3 nucleotides: TGTGCCAGCAAGGGGGGCATAAACACCGGGGAGCTGTTTTTT.